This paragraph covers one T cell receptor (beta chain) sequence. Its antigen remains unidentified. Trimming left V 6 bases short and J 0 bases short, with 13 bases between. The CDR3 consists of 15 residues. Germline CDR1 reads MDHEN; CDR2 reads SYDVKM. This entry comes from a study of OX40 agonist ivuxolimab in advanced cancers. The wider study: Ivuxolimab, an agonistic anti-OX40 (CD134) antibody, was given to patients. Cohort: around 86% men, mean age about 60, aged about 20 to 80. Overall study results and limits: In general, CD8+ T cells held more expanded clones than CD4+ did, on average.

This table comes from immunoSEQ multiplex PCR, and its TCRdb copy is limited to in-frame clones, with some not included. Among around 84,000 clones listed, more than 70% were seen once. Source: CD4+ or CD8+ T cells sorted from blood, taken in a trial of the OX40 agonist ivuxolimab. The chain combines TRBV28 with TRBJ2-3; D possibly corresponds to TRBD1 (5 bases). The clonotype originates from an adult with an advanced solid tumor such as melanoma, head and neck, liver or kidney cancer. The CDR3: CASRSDRQSTDTQYF. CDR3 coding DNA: TGTGCCAGCAGATCGGACCGACAGAGCACAGATACGCAGTATTTT.